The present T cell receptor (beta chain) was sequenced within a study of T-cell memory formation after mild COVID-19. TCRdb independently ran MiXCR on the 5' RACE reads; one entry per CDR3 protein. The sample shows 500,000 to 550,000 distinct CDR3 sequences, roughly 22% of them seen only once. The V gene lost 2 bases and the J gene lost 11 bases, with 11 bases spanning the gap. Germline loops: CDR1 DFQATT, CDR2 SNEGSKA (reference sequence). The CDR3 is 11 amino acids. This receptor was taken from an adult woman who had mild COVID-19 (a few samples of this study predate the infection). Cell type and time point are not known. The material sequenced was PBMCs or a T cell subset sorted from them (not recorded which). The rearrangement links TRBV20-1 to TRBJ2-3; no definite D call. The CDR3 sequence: CSARLLYEQYF. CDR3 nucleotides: TGCAGTGCTAGACTCTTATACGAGCAGTATTTT.